These 6 T cell receptor beta chains were all obtained from the same sample, sequenced in a study of blood T cell repertoires in COVID-19. Assay used: immunoSEQ multiplex PCR; TCRdb lists only in-frame clones, some missing. This table has a few hundred thousand clones, around 87% appearing once. The sequenced sample was peripheral blood. Every receptor here comes from a man between 18 and 35 years old with active or convalescent COVID-19.

The rearrangement uses TRBV11-3 and TRBJ2-5; 8 bases are a match to TRBD1. The CDR3 totals 14 residues. V gave up 4 bases and J gave up 2 bases; unmatched junction bases: 3. Germline-derived CDR1 and CDR2 are SGHNT and YENEEA. The CDR3 DNA sequence: TGTGCCAGCAGCTCCGGGACAGGACAAGAGACCCAGTACTTC. It yields the protein CASSSGTGQETQYF.

J is TRBJ1-2 and V is TRBV9; D call uncertain. Germline lookup yields CDR1 SGDLS and CDR2 YYNGEE. The ends were cut back, 3 bases at V and 2 bases at J, with 20 bases in the middle. There are 17 residues in the CDR3. The CDR3 nucleotides are TGTGCCAGCAGCGAGGGCGAAAACGGGAGACCCAACTATGGCTACACCTTC. It translates to CASSEGENGRPNYGYTF.

The chain is built from TRBV29-1 and TRBJ1-3, with TRBD1 identical over 7 bases. The CDR3 length is 14 residues. Per germline, CDR1 SQVTM and CDR2 ANQGSEA. The V and J ends lost 2 bases and 4 bases, in that order; junction bases with no gene match: 5. In DNA, the CDR3 is TGCAGCGTTGAAAGAGACAGGGCGGGAAACACCATATATTTT. As protein: CSVERDRAGNTIYF.

J is TRBJ1-1 and V is TRBV5-3; tentative D call: TRBD1 (5 bases). TRBV5-3 is an ORF; its function is uncertain. Trimming took 0 bases from V and 0 from J, leaving 12 bases between them. The CDR3 sequence is 16 residues long. The CDR3 reads CARSLGSTEMNTEAFF. CDR3 nucleotides: TGTGCCAGAAGCTTGGGGTCGACAGAAATGAACACTGAAGCTTTCTTT.

The rearrangement uses TRBV4-2 and TRBJ2-3; 10 bases fit TRBD2. After removal of 4 bases from V and 3 bases from J, the junction contained 7 bases not matched to a gene. The CDR3 totals 16 residues. Per germline, CDR1 LGHNA and CDR2 YNFKEQ. CDR3 sequence: CASSLASGRPTDTQYF. The CDR3 coding sequence is TGTGCCAGCAGCCTCGCTAGCGGGAGACCAACAGATACGCAGTATTTT.

The chain has TRBV5-4 and TRBJ2-7; 7 nucleotides match TRBD2. V gave up 4 bases and J gave up 2 bases; unmatched junction bases: 18. The CDR3 covers 18 residues. The germline gives CDR1 SGHNT, CDR2 YYREEE (reference sequence). The CDR3 DNA reads as TGTGCCAGCAGCCCGGATATACCCGCGGGACTATCGACCTACGAGCAGTACTTC. Translated, it gives CASSPDIPAGLSTYEQYF.